What follows is one T cell receptor (beta chain) and its context. Its antigen remains unknown. The sample originates from a study of circulating tumor DNA in untreated peripheral T-cell lymphoma. Overall study results and limits: Tumor-specific clonotypes were found in 60% to 85% of patients.

The data were produced by immunoSEQ multiplex PCR, yet TCRdb's version contains in-frame clones alone and is incomplete. Altogether over 2,000 clones are present, about 70% being singletons, with the ten largest covering about a sixth. CDR3 length equals 14 residues. Germline assignment: CDR1 MNHGY and CDR2 SAAAGT. V shed 4 bases and J shed 8 bases, with 14 bases lying between them. The TCR comes from a human donor with peripheral T-cell lymphoma. The J gene is TRBJ1-4, the V gene TRBV6-8, with D perhaps matching TRBD1 (5 bases). The material sequenced was tumor tissue. The CDR3 here is CASSSRDGVEKLFF. For the CDR3, the DNA is TGTGCCAGCAGTTCCCGGGACGGCGTCGAAAAACTGTTTTTT.